Below, 30 T cell receptor beta chains from the same sample are listed, as sequenced in a study of molecular identifiers for immune sequencing clone quantification. MiXCR, run by TCRdb on the PCR reads, gives a single entry per CDR3 protein. This table has 400,000 to 600,000 distinct CDR3 sequences, about 26% appearing once. Input material: naive CD8+ T cells from blood, with Jurkat cell RNA spiked in. This sample's subset: FACS-sorted CD8+CD4-CCR7+CD45RA+ naive T cells. These receptors were taken from a human donor in good health. Some libraries in this study had Jurkat cell RNA spiked in.

This clonotype was detected ten times or more. J is TRBJ1-2 and V is TRBV5-1; D is undetermined. The V gene's germline CDR1 is SGHRS and CDR2 YFSETQ. The V and J ends lost 0 bases and 2 bases respectively, with 5 bases between them. There are 13 residues in the CDR3. CDR3 loop: CASSLEQNYGYTF. CDR3 in DNA: TGCGCCAGCAGCTTGGAACAGAACTATGGCTACACCTTC.

The chain has TRBV28 and TRBJ2-1, with TRBD2 matching over 10 bases. There are 15 residues in the CDR3. J was trimmed by 8 bases and V by 5 bases; bases with no gene match: 9. Germline V gene data show CDR1 as MDHEN and CDR2 as SYDVKM. This CDR3 is CASSAPLAGVYEQFF. The CDR3, as DNA: TGTGCCAGCAGTGCTCCCCTAGCGGGAGTGTATGAGCAGTTCTTC.

This clonotype was found many times. The chain joins TRBV7-2 to TRBJ2-3; D not resolved. The CDR3 totals 14 residues. The V end lost 1 base, the J end lost 5 bases, and 10 bases lay between the germline ends. Looked up from germline, CDR1 is SGHTA and CDR2 is FQGNSA. The CDR3 DNA reads as TGTGCCAGCAGCTTAGGGCTAGTCGGAGATACGCAGTATTTT. Translation gives CASSLGLVGDTQYF.

This clonotype was seen more than once but under ten times. The chain combines TRBV5-1 with TRBJ2-7, with D perhaps matching TRBD2 (5 bases). CDR3 size: 15 residues. Germline V CDR1 and CDR2: SGHRS, YFSETQ. The V end lost 2 bases, the J end lost 0 bases, and 12 bases lay between the germline ends. CDR3 loop: CASSFFTGSSYEQYF. Here the CDR3 DNA reads TGCGCCAGCAGCTTTTTTACGGGGAGCTCCTACGAGCAGTACTTC.

This clonotype was counted between two and nine times. V is TRBV15 and J is TRBJ2-3; TRBD2 matches at 8 bases. Trimming at V came to 0 bases and at J to 3 bases, leaving 8 bases not matched to a gene. This CDR3 contains 17 residues. Germline-derived CDR1 and CDR2 are LNHNV and YYDKDF (reference sequence). The CDR3 sequence is CATSRDPFGGATDTQYF. The CDR3, as DNA: TGTGCCACCAGCAGAGACCCGTTCGGGGGGGCGACAGATACGCAGTATTTT.

This clonotype was found many times. The V call is TRBV12-3 or TRBV12-4, the J call TRBJ1-1, with D possibly TRBD1 on 6 matching bases. CDR3 length: 14 amino acids. V was pared by 3 bases and J by 5 bases, with 13 bases between. DNA of the CDR3: TGTGCCAGCAGTTTTTCAGGGGCTCGAACTGAAGCTTTCTTT. The encoded protein is CASSFSGARTEAFF.

This clonotype was detected many times. The chain joins TRBV6-2 or TRBV6-3 to TRBJ2-3; a weak D match, TRBD2 (5 bases). Germline CDR1 MNHEY, CDR2 SVGEGT. The CDR3 length is 17 residues. Trimming removed 2 bases from V and 1 base from J, with 16 bases in between. CDR3: CASSYPPLIGGTDTQYF. Written as DNA, the CDR3 is TGTGCCAGCAGTTACCCTCCACTCATCGGGGGCACAGATACGCAGTATTTT.

To note about this clonotype: A much larger clone lies a single base off, so this may be a read error. The chain carries TRBV6-2 or TRBV6-3 and TRBJ2-1; D is unclear. CDR3 length equals 14 residues. Germline V gene sequence: CDR1 MNHEY, CDR2 SVGEGT. The CDR3 is CASSFRSSYDEQFF. The CDR3 DNA reads TGTGCCAGCAGTTTTAGGTCCTCCTACGATGAGCAGTTCTTC.

This chain links TRBV5-1 with TRBJ2-1; 8 positions agree with TRBD1. The CDR3 has 15 amino acids. Germline assignment: CDR1 SGHRS and CDR2 YFSETQ. V lost 0 bases to trimming and J lost 6 bases; unmatched junction nucleotides: 5. The CDR3 loop reads CASSLVGQGGNEQFF. In nucleotides, the CDR3 is TGCGCCAGCAGCTTGGTTGGACAGGGAGGCAATGAGCAGTTCTTC.

This clonotype was seen once. The chain employs TRBV4-1 and TRBJ2-5, with D perhaps TRBD2 (5 bases). The ends were cut back, 4 bases at V and 2 bases at J, with 23 bases in the middle. The CDR3 contains 18 residues. From germline, CDR1 is MGHRA and CDR2 YSYEKL. CDR3 sequence reads: CASSPTRTFTGPQETQYF. In nucleotides, the CDR3 is TGCGCCAGCAGCCCGACAAGGACTTTCACCGGGCCACAAGAGACCCAGTACTTC.

In its sample, this clonotype was seen once. Possible read error: a much larger clone is one base away. The V call is TRBV4-3, the J call TRBJ2-5; TRBD2 might be the D (5 bases). Germline values: CDR1 LGHNA, CDR2 YSLEER. The CDR3 covers 15 residues. The CDR3: CDSSQEKAEQETQYF. The DNA for the CDR3 is TGCGACAGCAGCCAAGAAAAAGCGGAACAAGAGACCCAGTACTTC.

Details on this clonotype: Compared with germline, one end of the junction differs, possibly owing to a read error. The chain links TRBV4-3 to TRBJ2-7; 12 positions match TRBD2. The V gene's germline CDR1 is LGHNA and CDR2 YSLEER. This CDR3 has 18 residues. CDR3 residues: CASGQDSSGRARWYEQYF. The CDR3 DNA follows: TGCGCCAGCGGCCAAGATTCTAGCGGGAGGGCCCGCTGGTACGAGCAGTACTTC.

In its sample, this clonotype was seen a few times. V gene TRBV11-2 combines with J gene TRBJ2-3, with 10 nucleotides matching TRBD1. Germline CDR1 reads SGHAT; CDR2 reads FQNNGV. The CDR3 sequence is 18 residues long. Unmatched junction bases numbered 13, after V lost 4 bases and J lost 3 bases. CDR3 protein: CASSYQRTGGIGTDTQYF. The CDR3 coding sequence is TGTGCCAGCAGCTATCAACGGACAGGGGGGATCGGTACAGATACGCAGTATTTT.

This clonotype was seen many times. The chain has TRBV27 and TRBJ2-2; 9 bases agree with TRBD2. Germline V gene lookup returns CDR1 MNHEY and CDR2 SMNVEV (reference sequence). This CDR3 is built from 16 residues. After removal of 5 bases from V and 5 bases from J, the junction contained 9 bases not matched to a gene. The CDR3 DNA reads as TGTGCCAGCAGTCCAGAGGCTCTAGCGGGAACCGGGGAGCTGTTTTTT. Translation: CASSPEALAGTGELFF.

This clonotype was observed a few times. This chain connects TRBV13 to TRBJ1-6, with a possible D match to TRBD1 (5 bases). Germline V gives CDR1 PRHDT, CDR2 FYEKMQ (reference sequence). V gave up 0 bases and J gave up 7 bases, with 10 bases separating them. CDR3 length: 15 residues. The CDR3 reads CASSLGVGENSPLHF. The CDR3 nucleotides are TGTGCCAGCAGCTTAGGAGTAGGGGAGAATTCACCCCTCCACTTT.

This clonotype was counted only a few times. The chain uses TRBV5-1 and TRBJ2-5; D call uncertain. Germline lookup yields CDR1 SGHRS and CDR2 YFSETQ. V was pared by 4 bases and J by 5 bases, with 18 bases between. CDR3 length equals 15 residues. The CDR3 protein is CASSPRAVNEETQYF. CDR3 in DNA: TGCGCCAGCAGCCCCCGGGCGGTTAATGAGGAGACCCAGTACTTC.

This clonotype has at least ten counts. The gene calls are TRBV30 and TRBJ1-5; D may be TRBD1 (6 bases). V dropped 2 bases and J dropped 3 bases, with 11 bases sitting between them. CDR1 is GTSNPN, CDR2 SVGIG, per germline (reference sequence). The CDR3 loop spans 14 amino acids. CDR3 protein: CAWSSGQSNQPQHF. CDR3 nucleotides: TGTGCCTGGAGTTCCGGACAGTCCAATCAGCCCCAGCATTTT.

As regards this clonotype: A much more abundant neighbour one base away suggests this may be a read error. The chain has TRBV27 and TRBJ1-5; 7 nucleotides agree with TRBD1. The CDR3 totals 14 residues. From germline, CDR1 is MNHEY and CDR2 SMNVEV (reference sequence). The CDR3 DNA reads as TGTGCCAGCTGTTTAACAGGGGCCTATCAGCCCCAGCATTTT. The encoded protein is CASCLTGAYQPQHF.

This clonotype was seen more than once but under ten times. This chain joins TRBV20-1 and TRBJ2-7, with D tentatively TRBD1 (6 bases). V was pared by 3 bases and J by 7 bases, with 16 bases between. The CDR3 loop spans 13 amino acids. Germline CDR1 reads DFQATT; CDR2 reads SNEGSKA (reference sequence). CDR3 nucleotides: TGCAGTGCTAGCGTGGCAGGGGTTTTGGAGCAGTACTTC. Translated, it gives CSASVAGVLEQYF.

The V call is TRBV27, the J call TRBJ1-1; 7 nucleotides agree with TRBD1. CDR1 is MNHEY, CDR2 SMNVEV, per germline (reference sequence). V was clipped by 5 bases and J by 0 bases; unmatched bases: 12. The CDR3 extends over 17 amino acids. In DNA, the CDR3 is TGTGCCAGCAGTCCCGGACAGGCGAGGATCATGAACACTGAAGCTTTCTTT. This encodes CASSPGQARIMNTEAFF.

This clonotype was recorded a few times. The gene calls are TRBV7-9 and TRBJ2-3; 13 bases match TRBD2. The CDR3 runs to 18 residues. The V gene end was trimmed by 5 bases and the J gene end by 6 bases; junction bases not matched to a gene: 14. The germline V gene has CDR1 SEHNR and CDR2 FQNEAQ (reference sequence). This chain's CDR3 is CASSPSRGRTSGSDTQYF. The CDR3 DNA is TGTGCCAGCAGCCCCTCTCGGGGGCGGACTAGCGGGAGTGATACGCAGTATTTT.

In this sample, this clonotype turned up a few times. V usage is TRBV7-9 and J usage is TRBJ2-7; 9 positions agree with TRBD1. Germline V gives CDR1 SEHNR, CDR2 FQNEAQ (reference sequence). This CDR3 contains 16 residues. V was clipped by 7 bases and J by 0 bases; unmatched bases: 10. DNA for the CDR3: TGTGCCAGCACCATATCCGGGACAGGGCCCTCCTACGAGCAGTACTTC. Encoded protein: CASTISGTGPSYEQYF.

V usage is TRBV15 and J usage is TRBJ1-3; D might be TRBD1 (5 bases). The CDR3 length is 16 residues. Trimming removed 7 bases at V and 0 bases at J, with 16 bases between. Germline V gene lookup returns CDR1 LNHNV and CDR2 YYDKDF (reference sequence). The CDR3 protein is CATTSGAESSGNTIYF. In nucleotides, the CDR3 is TGTGCCACCACCTCCGGGGCAGAGAGCTCTGGAAACACCATATATTTT.

This clonotype has more than one count but fewer than ten. The rearrangement links TRBV2 to TRBJ2-3; 14 nucleotides align to TRBD2. After removal of 6 bases from V and 6 bases from J, the junction contained 14 bases not matched to a gene. Germline assignment: CDR1 SNHLY and CDR2 FYNNEI. This CDR3 has 18 residues. CDR3: CASRWTSGGSQVLDTQYF. DNA of the CDR3: TGTGCCAGCAGGTGGACTAGCGGGGGGTCCCAGGTTTTGGATACGCAGTATTTT.

The rearrangement uses TRBV12-2 and TRBJ2-5; the DNA was not used to check the table's D call, TRBD1. TRBV12-2 counts as a pseudogene. This CDR3 spans 17 amino acids. The CDR3, as DNA: TGTGCAAGTCACCCTCGTTTAGCGACAGCCTTCCAAGAGACCCAGTACTTC. Protein sequence: CASHPRLATAFQETQYF.

Worth noting for this clonotype: The final CDR3 position lacks the conserved phenylalanine or tryptophan, pointing to a likely read error. The DNA is left out, because the CDR3 cannot be placed on it with certainty; the CDR3 is given as TCRdb lists it. This chain connects TRBV4-3 to TRBJ2-1; whether TRBD1, the table's D call, matches the DNA was not checked. CDR1 and CDR2 from the germline V gene are LGHNA and YSLEER. Counting both end residues, the CDR3 totals 16 amino acids. Here the CDR3 reads CASSQDRGSSYNEQSL.

V is TRBV19 and J is TRBJ1-5; TRBD1 aligns across 12 bases. Germline V gene data show CDR1 as LNHDA and CDR2 as SQIVND (reference sequence). The J segment lost 9 bases and the V segment lost 1 base, leaving 7 bases of the junction unmatched. This CDR3 has 16 residues. CDR3 sequence reads: CASSIGDRGLVPPQHF. The CDR3 DNA reads TGTGCCAGTAGTATAGGGGACAGGGGGCTCGTTCCGCCCCAGCATTTT.

The CDR3 sequence is CASSQPVPTGGMETQYF. The CDR3 DNA reads TGTGCCAGCAGCCAACCCGTCCCGACAGGGGGGATGGAGACCCAGTACTTC. This rearrangement joins TRBV3-1 to TRBJ2-5; 9 bases line up with TRBD1. The CDR3 sequence is 17 residues long. Per germline, CDR1 LGHDT and CDR2 YNNKEL (reference sequence). The V and J ends lost 2 bases and 5 bases, in that order; junction bases with no gene match: 12.

For this clonotype: At one end, the junction sequence differs from germline, possibly due to a read error. The CDR3 bases are TGTGCCAGCAGCTTAGCGGGTCAGGTTGACGACAATGAGCAGTGCTTC. It encodes CASSLAGQVDDNEQCF. The chain links TRBV7-9 to TRBJ2-1; the D is unclear. Per germline, CDR1 SEHNR and CDR2 FQNEAQ (reference sequence). The CDR3 contains 16 residues.

This clonotype has at least ten counts. The rearrangement joins TRBV19 to TRBJ2-7; 9 positions agree with TRBD1. The CDR3 loop spans 15 amino acids. The V gene's germline CDR1 is LNHDA and CDR2 SQIVND (reference sequence). V lost 2 bases and J lost 5; bases outside the gene matches: 7. The CDR3 protein is CASSISSWTGDEQYF. CDR3 DNA sequence: TGTGCCAGTAGTATATCTTCCTGGACAGGGGACGAGCAGTACTTC.